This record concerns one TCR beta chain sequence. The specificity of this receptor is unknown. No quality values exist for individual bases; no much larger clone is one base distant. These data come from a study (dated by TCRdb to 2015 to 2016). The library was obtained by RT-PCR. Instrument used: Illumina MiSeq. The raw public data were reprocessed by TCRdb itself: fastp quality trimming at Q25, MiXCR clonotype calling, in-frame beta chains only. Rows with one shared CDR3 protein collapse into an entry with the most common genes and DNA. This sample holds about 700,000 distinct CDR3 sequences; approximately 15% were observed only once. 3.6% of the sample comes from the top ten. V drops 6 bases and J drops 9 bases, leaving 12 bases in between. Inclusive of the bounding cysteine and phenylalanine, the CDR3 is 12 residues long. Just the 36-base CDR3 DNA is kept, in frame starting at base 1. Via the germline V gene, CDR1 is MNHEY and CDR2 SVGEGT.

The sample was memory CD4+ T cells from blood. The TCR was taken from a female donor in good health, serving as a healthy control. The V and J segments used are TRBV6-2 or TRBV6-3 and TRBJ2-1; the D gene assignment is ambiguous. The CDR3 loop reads CASSERISEQFF. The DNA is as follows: TGTGCCAGCAGCGAAAGAATAAGTGAGCAGTTCTTC.